This entry describes one TCR beta chain. Its antigen is unknown. Recent vaccinations or acute infections were absent in the healthy HIV-negative adult donors. This sample was included in a study of shared clonotypes between healthy human individuals. Study-level results: Non-shared clonotypes had lower generation probabilities than clonotypes shared by all four sorted-subset donors.

The CDR3 length is 13 residues. Germline loops: CDR1 SNHLY, CDR2 FYNNEI. V lost 5 bases and J lost 6; bases outside the gene matches: 5. Sequenced by immunoSEQ multiplex PCR; TCRdb stores in-frame clones only, minus some. This sample carries 2 million to 2.5 million clones, roughly 95% of them seen once, and the ten largest clones take less than 0.15%. The sequence was obtained from a man aged 18 to 29 in good health. Specimen: naive CD4+ T cells sorted from blood. Subset in this sample: CD45RA+ positively selected. The J gene is TRBJ1-2, the V gene TRBV2, with 8 bases matching TRBD1. The CDR3 sequence: CASSRTGFDGYTF. The CDR3 DNA is TGTGCCAGCAGTCGGACAGGGTTTGATGGCTACACCTTC.